The present TCR beta chain was sequenced within a study of identical twins' blood T cells. At the level of the study: Around 12 libraries, six alpha and six beta, gave 45 million to 50 million reads. General observations from the study: Shared CDR3 clonotype counts between two donors mainly tracked the product of their cloneset sizes, twins included. Top TCRbeta clonotypes were shared more with twin than unrelated donors.

This clonotype was counted ten times or more. Antigen specificity is unknown. Each TCR cDNA library carried sample-specific barcodes on both ends. TCRdb re-derived calls from the 5' RACE reads in MiXCR, one entry per CDR3 protein. The repertoire has a few hundred thousand distinct CDR3 sequences, about 28% of them found once; the top ten carry about 6.1%. The clonotype comes from a woman aged 18-50 years in good health. Specimen: PBMCs.

The CDR3, as DNA: TGTGCCAGCAGTGTGGGGGGAACAGCTTTCTTT. Translated, it gives CASSVGGTAFF. This chain connects TRBV25-1 to TRBJ1-1; tentative D call: TRBD1 (5 bases). Germline V gene sequence: CDR1 MGHDK, CDR2 SYGVNS. Trimming left V 4 bases short and J 10 bases short, with 10 bases between. The CDR3 length is 11 residues.